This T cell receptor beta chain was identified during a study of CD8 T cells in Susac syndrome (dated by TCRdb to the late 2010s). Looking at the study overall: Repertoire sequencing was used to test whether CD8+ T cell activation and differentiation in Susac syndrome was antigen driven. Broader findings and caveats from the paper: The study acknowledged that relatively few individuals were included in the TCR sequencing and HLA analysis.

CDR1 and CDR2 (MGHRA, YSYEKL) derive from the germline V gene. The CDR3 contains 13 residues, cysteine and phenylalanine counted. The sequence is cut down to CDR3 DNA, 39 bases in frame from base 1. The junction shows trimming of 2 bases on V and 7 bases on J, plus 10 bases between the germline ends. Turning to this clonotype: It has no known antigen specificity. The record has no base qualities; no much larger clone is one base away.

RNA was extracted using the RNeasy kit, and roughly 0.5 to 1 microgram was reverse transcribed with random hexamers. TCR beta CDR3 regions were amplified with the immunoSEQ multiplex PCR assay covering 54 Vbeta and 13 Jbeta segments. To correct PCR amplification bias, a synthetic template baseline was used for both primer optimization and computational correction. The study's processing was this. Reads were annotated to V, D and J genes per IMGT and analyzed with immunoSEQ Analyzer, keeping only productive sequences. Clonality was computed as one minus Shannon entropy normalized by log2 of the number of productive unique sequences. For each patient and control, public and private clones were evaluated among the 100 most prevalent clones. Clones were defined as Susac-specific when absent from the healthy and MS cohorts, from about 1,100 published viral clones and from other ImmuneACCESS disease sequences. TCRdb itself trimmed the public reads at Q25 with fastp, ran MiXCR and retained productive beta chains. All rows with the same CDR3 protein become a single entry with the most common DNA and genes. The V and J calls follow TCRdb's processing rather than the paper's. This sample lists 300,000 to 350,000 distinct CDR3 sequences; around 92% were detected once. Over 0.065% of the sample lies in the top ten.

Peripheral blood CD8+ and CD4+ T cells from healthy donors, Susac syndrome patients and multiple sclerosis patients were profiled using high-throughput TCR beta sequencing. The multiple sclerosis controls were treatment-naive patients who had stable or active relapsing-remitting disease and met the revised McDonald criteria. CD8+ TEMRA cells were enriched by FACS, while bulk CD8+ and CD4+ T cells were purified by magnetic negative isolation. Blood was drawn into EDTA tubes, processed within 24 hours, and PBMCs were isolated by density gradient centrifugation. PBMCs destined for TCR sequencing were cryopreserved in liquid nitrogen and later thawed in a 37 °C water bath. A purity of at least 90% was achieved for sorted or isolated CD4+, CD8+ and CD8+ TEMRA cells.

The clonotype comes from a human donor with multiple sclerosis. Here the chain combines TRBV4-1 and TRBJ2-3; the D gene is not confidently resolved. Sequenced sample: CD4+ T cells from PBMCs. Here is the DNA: TGCGCCAGCAGCCAAATTGGCCAGAATACGCAGTATTTT. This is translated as CASSQIGQNTQYF.